A selection of T cell receptor beta chains follows, all from one sample in a study of CD8+ T cells in alopecia areata. Produced via immunoSEQ multiplex PCR; TCRdb's table is partial and in-frame only. The sample has under 250,000 clones; around three fifths are singletons. The specimen comprised CD4+ T cells sorted from blood, sampled at week 0. The receptors originated from a human donor with alopecia areata. Both conserved end residues are part of each CDR3. The order of the fields is V gene, clone size, J gene, D gene, CDR3 length, CDR3 DNA, CDR3 protein. D genes are given only for firm matches. Clone size, where shown, is once, few, many, or a class for clones that have expanded.

TRBV5-1	once	TRBJ2-2	NA	12	TGCGCCAGCAGCGTTCTACAGGGGGAGCTGTTTTTT	CASSVLQGELFF
TRBV30	once	TRBJ2-7	TRBD1	15	TGTGCCTGGAGTGTAAGCAGTCAGGGGGCTTGCGAGCAGTACTTC	CAWSVSSQGACEQYF
TRBV7-9	NA	TRBJ2-3	NA	13	TGTGCCAGCAGCACAGGAGGGTCGGATACGCAGTATTTT	CASSTGGSDTQYF
TRBV6-5	NA	TRBJ2-7	NA	11	TGTGCCAGCTTTGCAGGCTACGAGCAGTACTTC	CASFAGYEQYF
TRBV4-1	NA	TRBJ2-4	NA	15	TGCGCCAGCTGGCCAGGGGATTTAGCCAAAAACATTCAGTACTTC	CASWPGDLAKNIQYF
TRBV18	NA	TRBJ2-6	TRBD1	17	TGTGCCAGCTCACCGGCAGGGGGAATATTTGGGGCCAACGTCCTGACTTTC	CASSPAGGIFGANVLTF
TRBV30	few	TRBJ2-7	NA	13	TGTGCCTGGAGTGCGGGAGTACCCTACGAGCAGTACTTC	CAWSAGVPYEQYF
TRBV4-1	NA	TRBJ1-4	NA	15	TGCGCCAGCAGCCAAGAGGAAAGGGTTTACGAAAAACTGTTTTTT	CASSQEERVYEKLFF
TRBV5-1	few	TRBJ2-5	NA	12	TGCGCCAGCAGCTTGGACCAAGAGGCCCAGTACTTC	CASSLDQEAQYF
TRBV9	NA	TRBJ2-7	NA	15	TGTGCCAGCACCCCCGGTGTTTCGCGTTCCTACGAGCAGTACTTC	CASTPGVSRSYEQYF
TRBV19	few	TRBJ2-1	TRBD1	15	TGTGCCAGTAGTAAGGCGGGACAGGGGGCGGATGAGCAGTTCTTC	CASSKAGQGADEQFF
TRBV30	NA	TRBJ2-6	TRBD1	14	TGTGCCCAGGGGGCTTCATCTGGGGCCAACGTCCTGACTTTC	CAQGASSGANVLTF
TRBV6-5	NA	TRBJ2-2	TRBD1	14	TGTGCCAGCGGGACAGGGGGTGCCACCGGGGAGCTGTTTTTT	CASGTGGATGELFF
TRBV30	NA	TRBJ2-7	NA	15	TGTGCCTGGAGTTCGAAGGGGGGTACGTTCTACGAGCAGTACTTC	CAWSSKGGTFYEQYF
TRBV29-1	NA	TRBJ2-7	NA	12	TGCAGCGTGATGGATGGGGGTCTCAAGCAGTACTTC	CSVMDGGLKQYF
TRBV19	few	TRBJ1-3	TRBD1	17	TGTGCCAGTAACCGATTCGGACAGGGGGCCTCTGGAAACACCATATATTTT	CASNRFGQGASGNTIYF
TRBV4-2	NA	TRBJ2-3	TRBD2	16	TGTGCCAGCAGCCAACGACGGGGGGGCCCCACAGATACGCAGTATTTT	CASSQRRGGPTDTQYF
TRBV5-1	NA	TRBJ2-5	TRBD2	15	TGCGCCAGCAGCTTGGCTAGCGGGGCACAAGAGACCCAGTACTTC	CASSLASGAQETQYF
TRBV2	few	TRBJ1-5	NA	13	TGTGCCAGCAGTGTTTGGGACAAACAGCCCCAGCATTTT	CASSVWDKQPQHF
TRBV29-1	NA	TRBJ2-5	NA	11	TGCAGCGCTAGGGTAATGGAGACCCAGTACTTC	CSARVMETQYF
TRBV29-1	NA	TRBJ2-1	TRBD2	15	TGCAGCGTTGAAGGGACTAGCGGGAGGAGGAATGAGCAGTTCTTC	CSVEGTSGRRNEQFF
TRBV30	NA	TRBJ2-5	NA	12	TGTGCCTGGAGTGTTGGCGGGGAGACCCAGTACTTC	CAWSVGGETQYF
TRBV18	NA	TRBJ2-3	NA	14	TGTGCCAGCGCCTGGACAGACGGCACAGATACGCAGTATTTT	CASAWTDGTDTQYF
TRBV25-1	NA	TRBJ2-5	NA	10	TGTGCCAGCCACTCGGAGACCCAGTACTTC	CASHSETQYF
TRBV19	NA	TRBJ2-5	NA	14	TGTGCCAGTAGTAAAGGGGCGGGGCAAGAGACCCAGTACTTC	CASSKGAGQETQYF
TRBV5-6	few	TRBJ2-1	NA	14	TGTGCCAGCAGGGCCAAGGGACCCTACAATGAGCAGTTCTTC	CASRAKGPYNEQFF
TRBV15	few	TRBJ2-5	NA	12	TGTGCCACCGGCCGGATACAAGAGACCCAGTACTTC	CATGRIQETQYF
TRBV30	once	TRBJ1-1	NA	13	TGTGCCTGGAGTGTACGAGAGGGGATGCCAGCTTTCTTT	CAWSVREGMPAFF
TRBV6-6	few	TRBJ2-7	NA	15	TGTGCCAGCATAGATAGGGCCCGCCAATCGTACGAGCAGTACTTC	CASIDRARQSYEQYF
TRBV10-3	few	TRBJ2-1	TRBD2	16	TGTGCCATCAGAGGGACTAGCGGTTTATCCTACAATGAGCAGTTCTTC	CAIRGTSGLSYNEQFF
TRBV29-1	NA	TRBJ2-1	NA	15	TGCAGCGGTGCTGGGGCGTCAAGCTCCTACAATGAGCAGTTCTTC	CSGAGASSSYNEQFF
TRBV2	NA	TRBJ2-7	NA	17	TGTGCCAGCAGTAGTGGGCTAGCTCGAGGGTTCCGTGGAGAGCAGTACTTC	CASSSGLARGFRGEQYF
TRBV6-1	once	TRBJ2-1	TRBD1	16	TGTGCCAGCAGTGAAGCTGGACAGGGTCGTGTTAATGAGCAGTTCTTC	CASSEAGQGRVNEQFF
TRBV10-1	NA	TRBJ1-5	NA	11	TGCGCCAGCAGTGACAATCAGCCCCAGCATTTT	CASSDNQPQHF
TRBV7-3	NA	TRBJ2-2	NA	16	TGTGCCAGCAGCTCACGGACGGGATATAACACCGGGGAGCTGTTTTTT	CASSSRTGYNTGELFF
TRBV19	NA	TRBJ2-2	NA	15	TGTGCCAGTAGAACGAGGAGCTCGAACACCGGGGAGCTGTTTTTT	CASRTRSSNTGELFF
TRBV2	NA	TRBJ1-2	TRBD1	12	TGTGCCAGCATCAGGGGGCTCTATGGCTACACCTTC	CASIRGLYGYTF
TRBV4-1	NA	TRBJ1-1	NA	14	TGCGCCAGCAGCCAAGAACGGACGTACGCAGGAGGTTTCTTT	CASSQERTYAGGFF
TRBV18	few	TRBJ1-2	TRBD1	13	TGTGCCAGCTCACCGGGACAGGACTATGGCTACACCTTC	CASSPGQDYGYTF
TRBV5-1	NA	TRBJ2-7	NA	15	TGCGCCAGCAGCCCTGTTGGACAGAGATCCTACGAGCAGTACTTC	CASSPVGQRSYEQYF
TRBV6-1	NA	TRBJ1-1	NA	12	TGTGCCAGCAGTGCCCAAGTAACTGAAGCTTTCTTT	CASSAQVTEAFF
TRBV10-3	NA	TRBJ1-2	NA	16	TGTGCCATCAGTGACCCCAGACAGACCAGGGGCTATGGCTACACCTTC	CAISDPRQTRGYGYTF
TRBV30	NA	TRBJ2-2	NA	13	TGTGCCCTGGGCAGGCCGAACACCGGGGAGCTGTTTTTT	CALGRPNTGELFF
TRBV6-1	NA	TRBJ1-5	NA	13	TGTGCCAGCAGTGTGGAGACGGGGCAGCCCCAGCATTTT	CASSVETGQPQHF
TRBV27	NA	TRBJ2-2	TRBD2	16	TGTGCCCCAAGTTCCCGGACTAGCGGGAGTGACGGGGAGCTGTTTTTT	CAPSSRTSGSDGELFF
TRBV29-1	NA	TRBJ1-4	TRBD1	14	TGCAGCGTTGTAGGGGACAGAAAGAATGAAAAACTGTTTTTT	CSVVGDRKNEKLFF
TRBV10-3	NA	TRBJ1-1	NA	12	TGTGCCATCAGTGAAAGAGTGAGTGAAGCTTTCTTT	CAISERVSEAFF
TRBV6-5	NA	TRBJ1-2	NA	14	TGTGCCAGCAGTTACTCGGTTGGGGGCTATGGCTACACCTTC	CASSYSVGGYGYTF
TRBV30	NA	TRBJ2-7	TRBD2	15	TGTGCCTGGAGTTCCCACTGGGAGGGTAACCACGAGCAGTACTTC	CAWSSHWEGNHEQYF
TRBV7-2	NA	TRBJ2-7	TRBD1	14	TGTGCCAGCAGCCCGGACAGGGTCTCCTACGAGCAGTACTTC	CASSPDRVSYEQYF
TRBV7-2	NA	TRBJ1-2	NA	14	TGTGCCAGCAGCCCTAAAACGGAGGCTTATGGCTACACCTTC	CASSPKTEAYGYTF
TRBV2	NA	TRBJ2-3	TRBD1	15	TGTGCCAGCAGACTCAGGGGGCGCAGGACAGATACGCAGTATTTT	CASRLRGRRTDTQYF
TRBV27	NA	TRBJ1-5	NA	12	TGTGCCAGCAGTTTCAGAGATCAGCCCCAGCATTTT	CASSFRDQPQHF
TRBV9	NA	TRBJ2-4	TRBD1	20	TGTGCCAGCAGCGTCAGCTTGGGACAGGGAGGGGAACTAGCCAAAAACATTCAGTACTTC	CASSVSLGQGGELAKNIQYF
TRBV18	NA	TRBJ1-1	TRBD1	16	TGTGCCAGCTCACCACGGGGACAGGACGAAAACACTGAAGCTTTCTTT	CASSPRGQDENTEAFF